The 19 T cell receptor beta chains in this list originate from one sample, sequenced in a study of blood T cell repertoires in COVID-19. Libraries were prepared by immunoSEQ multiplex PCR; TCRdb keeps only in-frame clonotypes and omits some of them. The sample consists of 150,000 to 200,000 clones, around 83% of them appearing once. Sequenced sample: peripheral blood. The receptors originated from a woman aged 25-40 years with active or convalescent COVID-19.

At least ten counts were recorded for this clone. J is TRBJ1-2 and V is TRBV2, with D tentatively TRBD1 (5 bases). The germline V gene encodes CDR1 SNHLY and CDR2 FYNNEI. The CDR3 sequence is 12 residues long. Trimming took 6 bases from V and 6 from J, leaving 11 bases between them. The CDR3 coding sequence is TGTGCCAGCAGGGGGGAGGAGCATGGCTACACCTTC. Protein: CASRGEEHGYTF. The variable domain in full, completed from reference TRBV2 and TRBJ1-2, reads EPEVTQTPSHQVTQMGQEVILRCVPISNHLYFYWYRQILGQKVEFLVSFYNNEISEKSEIFDDQFSVERPDGSNFTLKIRSTKLEDSAMYFCASRGEEHGYTFGSGTRLTVV.

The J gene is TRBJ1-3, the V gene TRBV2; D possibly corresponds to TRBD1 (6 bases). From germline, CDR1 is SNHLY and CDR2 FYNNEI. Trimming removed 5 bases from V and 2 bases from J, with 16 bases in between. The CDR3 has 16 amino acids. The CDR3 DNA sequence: TGTGCCAGCAGTTCCACCGGGGGGGCAGCTGGAAACACCATATATTTT. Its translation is CASSSTGGAAGNTIYF.

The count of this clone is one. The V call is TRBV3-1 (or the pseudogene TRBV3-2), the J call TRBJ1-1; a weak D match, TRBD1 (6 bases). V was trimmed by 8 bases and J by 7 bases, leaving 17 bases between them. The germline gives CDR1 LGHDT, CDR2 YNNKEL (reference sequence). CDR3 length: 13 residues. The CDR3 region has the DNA TGTGCCAGCGGTCCAGGGGCGCCCCTTGAAGCTTTCTTT. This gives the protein CASGPGAPLEAFF.

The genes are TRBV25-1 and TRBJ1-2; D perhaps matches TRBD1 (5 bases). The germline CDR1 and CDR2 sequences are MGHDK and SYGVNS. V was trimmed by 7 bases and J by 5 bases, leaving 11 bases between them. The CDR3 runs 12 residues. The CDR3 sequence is CASTDIRYGYTF. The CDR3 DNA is TGTGCCAGCACGGACATCCGGTATGGCTACACCTTC.

The DNA of the CDR3 is TGTGCCACCAGCCGCTCACTCTTCGACGGGACTAGCGGCTACGAGCAGTACTTC. Its protein is CATSRSLFDGTSGYEQYF. This chain uses TRBV15 with TRBJ2-7, with 11 positions matching TRBD2. CDR3 length equals 18 residues. V shed 5 bases, J shed 3 bases, and the junction held 15 bases outside the gene matches. From germline, CDR1 is LNHNV and CDR2 YYDKDF (reference sequence).

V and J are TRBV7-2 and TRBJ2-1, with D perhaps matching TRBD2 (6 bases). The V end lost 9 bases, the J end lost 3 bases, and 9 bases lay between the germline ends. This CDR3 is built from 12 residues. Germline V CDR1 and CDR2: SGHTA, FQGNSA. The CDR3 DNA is TGTGCCAGTGGGGGGTACTACAATGAGCAGTTCTTC. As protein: CASGGYYNEQFF. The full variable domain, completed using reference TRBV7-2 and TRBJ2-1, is GAGVSQSPSNKVTEKGKDVELRCDPISGHTALYWYRQSLGQGLEFLIYFQGNSAPDKSGLPSDRFSAERTGGSVSTLTIQRTQQEDSAVYLCASGGYYNEQFFGPGTRLTVL.

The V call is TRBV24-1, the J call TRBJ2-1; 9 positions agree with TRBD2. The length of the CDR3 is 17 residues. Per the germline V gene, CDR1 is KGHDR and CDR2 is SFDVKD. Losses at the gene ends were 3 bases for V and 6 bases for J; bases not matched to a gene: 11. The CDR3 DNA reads TGTGCCACCAGTGATAGTAGCGGGAGTGCTTTTTCCAATGAGCAGTTCTTC. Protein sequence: CATSDSSGSAFSNEQFF.

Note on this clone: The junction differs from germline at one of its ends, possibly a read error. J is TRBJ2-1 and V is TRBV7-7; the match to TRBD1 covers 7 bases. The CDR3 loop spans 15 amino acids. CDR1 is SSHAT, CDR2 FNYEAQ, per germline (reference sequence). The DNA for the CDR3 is TGTGCTAGCAGCCCGGGACAGCGAGGTGAGAATGAGCAGTTCTTC. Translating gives CASSPGQRGENEQFF.

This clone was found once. The CDR3 coding sequence is TGTGCCAGCAGCCGGACAGGGGGCGGCTACACCTTC. Its protein product is CASSRTGGGYTF. J is TRBJ1-2 and V is TRBV11-1, with 11 nucleotides matching TRBD1. CDR3 length: 12 residues. J lost 8 bases, V lost 5 bases, and 1 base had no gene match. Germline V gives CDR1 SGHAT, CDR2 FQDESV (reference sequence). The variable domain in full, completed from reference TRBV11-1 and TRBJ1-2, reads EAEVAQSPRYKITEKSQAVAFWCDPISGHATLYWYRQILGQGPELLVQFQDESVVDDSQLPKDRFSAERLKGVDSTLKIQPAELGDSAMYLCASSRTGGGYTFGSGTRLTVV.

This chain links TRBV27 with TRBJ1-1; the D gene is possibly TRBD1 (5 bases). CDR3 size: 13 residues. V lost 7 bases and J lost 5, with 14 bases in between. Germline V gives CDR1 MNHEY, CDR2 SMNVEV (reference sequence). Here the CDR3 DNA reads TGTGCCAGCAAGATTCCAGGGTTGACTGAAGCTTTCTTT. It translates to CASKIPGLTEAFF.

The CDR3 is CASSPTGLEVEQYF. CDR3 DNA: TGTGCCAGCAGCCCGACAGGGTTGGAAGTCGAGCAGTACTTC. V is TRBV5-6 and J is TRBJ2-7; 7 nucleotides agree with TRBD1. This CDR3 is 14 amino acids long. Germline V gives CDR1 SGHDT, CDR2 YYEEEE. V lost 4 bases and J lost 6; bases outside the gene matches: 10.

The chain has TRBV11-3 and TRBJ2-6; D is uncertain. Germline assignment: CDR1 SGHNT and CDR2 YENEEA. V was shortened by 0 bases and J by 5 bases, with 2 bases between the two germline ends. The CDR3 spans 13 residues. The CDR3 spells CASSLDRANVLTF. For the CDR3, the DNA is TGTGCCAGCAGCTTAGACAGGGCCAACGTCCTGACTTTC.

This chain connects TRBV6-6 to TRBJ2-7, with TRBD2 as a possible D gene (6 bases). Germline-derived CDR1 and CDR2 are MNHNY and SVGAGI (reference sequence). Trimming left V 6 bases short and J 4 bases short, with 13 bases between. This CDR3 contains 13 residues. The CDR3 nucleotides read TGTGCCAGCAGCCCCGAGGGGAGGTACGAGCAGTACTTC. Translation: CASSPEGRYEQYF.

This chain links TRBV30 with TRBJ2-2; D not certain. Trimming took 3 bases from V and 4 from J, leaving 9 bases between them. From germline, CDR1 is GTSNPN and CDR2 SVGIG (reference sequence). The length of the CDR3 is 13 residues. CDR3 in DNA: TGTGCCTGGAGAATACAGAGCACCGGGGAGCTGTTTTTT. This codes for CAWRIQSTGELFF.

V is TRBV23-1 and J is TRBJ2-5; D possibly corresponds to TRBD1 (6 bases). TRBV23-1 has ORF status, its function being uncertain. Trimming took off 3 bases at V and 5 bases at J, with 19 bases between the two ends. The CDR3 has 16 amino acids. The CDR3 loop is CASSQSQQGSGETQYF. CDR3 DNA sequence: TGCGCCAGCAGTCAGTCGCAACAGGGTTCTGGCGAGACCCAGTACTTC.

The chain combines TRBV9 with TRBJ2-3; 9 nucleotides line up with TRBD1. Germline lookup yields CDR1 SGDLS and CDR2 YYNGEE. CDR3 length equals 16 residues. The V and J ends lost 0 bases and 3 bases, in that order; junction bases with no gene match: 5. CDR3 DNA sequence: TGTGCCAGCAGCGTAGGATGGGACAGGGTAACAGATACGCAGTATTTT. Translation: CASSVGWDRVTDTQYF. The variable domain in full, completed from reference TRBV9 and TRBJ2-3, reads DSGVTQTPKHLITATGQRVTLRCSPRSGDLSVYWYQQSLDQGLQFLIQYYNGEERAKGNILERFSAQQFPDLHSELNLSSLELGDSALYFCASSVGWDRVTDTQYFGPGTRLTVL.

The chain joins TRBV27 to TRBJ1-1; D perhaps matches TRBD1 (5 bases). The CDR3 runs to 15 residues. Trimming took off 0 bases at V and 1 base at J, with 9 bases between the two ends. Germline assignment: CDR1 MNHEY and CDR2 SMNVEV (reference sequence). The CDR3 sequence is CASSLSRQGNTEAFF. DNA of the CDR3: TGTGCCAGCAGTTTATCCAGGCAGGGGAACACTGAAGCTTTCTTT.

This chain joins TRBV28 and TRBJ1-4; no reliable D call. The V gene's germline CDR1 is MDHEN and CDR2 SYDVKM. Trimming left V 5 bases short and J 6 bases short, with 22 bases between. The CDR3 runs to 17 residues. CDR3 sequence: CASSLDPGGGQHEKLFF. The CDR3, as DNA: TGTGCCAGCAGTCTCGACCCCGGAGGCGGCCAGCATGAAAAACTGTTTTTT.

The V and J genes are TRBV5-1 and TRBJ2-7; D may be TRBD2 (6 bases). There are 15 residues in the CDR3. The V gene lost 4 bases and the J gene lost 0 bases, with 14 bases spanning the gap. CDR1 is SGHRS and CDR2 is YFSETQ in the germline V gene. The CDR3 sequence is CASSQLLTSSYEQYF. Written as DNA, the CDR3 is TGCGCCAGCAGCCAACTCCTGACTAGCTCCTACGAGCAGTACTTC.